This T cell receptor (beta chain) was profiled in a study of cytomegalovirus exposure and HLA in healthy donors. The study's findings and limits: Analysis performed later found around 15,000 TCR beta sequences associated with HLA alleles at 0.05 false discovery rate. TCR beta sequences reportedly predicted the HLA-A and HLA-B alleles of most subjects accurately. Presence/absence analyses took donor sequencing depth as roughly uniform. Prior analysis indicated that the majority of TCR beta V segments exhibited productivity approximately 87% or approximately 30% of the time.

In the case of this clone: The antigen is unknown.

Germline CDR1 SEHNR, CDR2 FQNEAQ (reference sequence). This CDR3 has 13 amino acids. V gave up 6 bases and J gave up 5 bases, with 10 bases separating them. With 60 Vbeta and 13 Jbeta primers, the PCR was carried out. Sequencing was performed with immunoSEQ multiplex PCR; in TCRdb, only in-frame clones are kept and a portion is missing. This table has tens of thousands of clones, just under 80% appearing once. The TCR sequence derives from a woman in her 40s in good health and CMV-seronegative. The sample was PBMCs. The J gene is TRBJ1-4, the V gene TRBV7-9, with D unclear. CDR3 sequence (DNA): TGTGCCAGCAGGCTTCAGTTAAATGAAAAACTGTTTTTT. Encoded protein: CASRLQLNEKLFF.